This TCR beta chain is from a study of early T cells in non-severe SARS-CoV-2 infection. Whole-study context: Sequencing of unsorted whole blood was done on bulk RNA, leaving chains unpaired.

Study observations and caveats: VDJdb-based matching was biased toward anti-spike CD8 responses and missed private and CD4 specificities.

This clonotype was counted between two and nine times. Its antigen remains unidentified. Individual cDNA molecules were tagged with unique molecular identifiers, the study reported. TCRdb ran MiXCR on the 5' RACE reads and lists one entry per CDR3 protein. This table has about 130,000 distinct CDR3 sequences, 15% appearing once. Germline V gene data show CDR1 as SGHKS and CDR2 as YYEKEE (reference sequence). This CDR3 is built from 16 residues. Trimming pared 3 bases from V and 1 base from J, leaving 16 bases between. The sequenced sample consisted of whole blood. This sequence originates from an adult who was a healthcare worker with PCR-confirmed SARS-CoV-2 infection or an uninfected control (not recorded which). The J gene is TRBJ1-1, the V gene TRBV5-5; D is perhaps TRBD1 (6 bases). The CDR3 sequence is CASSSGTTGTNTEAFF. CDR3 DNA sequence: TGTGCCAGCAGCTCCGGGACAACAGGGACGAACACTGAAGCTTTCTTT. Complete variable domain (other parts from reference TRBV5-5 and TRBJ1-1): DAGVTQSPTHLIKTRGQQVTLRCSPISGHKSVSWYQQVLGQGPQFIFQYYEKEERGRGNFPDRFSARQFPNYSSELNVNALLLGDSALYLCASSSGTTGTNTEAFFGQGTRLTVV.